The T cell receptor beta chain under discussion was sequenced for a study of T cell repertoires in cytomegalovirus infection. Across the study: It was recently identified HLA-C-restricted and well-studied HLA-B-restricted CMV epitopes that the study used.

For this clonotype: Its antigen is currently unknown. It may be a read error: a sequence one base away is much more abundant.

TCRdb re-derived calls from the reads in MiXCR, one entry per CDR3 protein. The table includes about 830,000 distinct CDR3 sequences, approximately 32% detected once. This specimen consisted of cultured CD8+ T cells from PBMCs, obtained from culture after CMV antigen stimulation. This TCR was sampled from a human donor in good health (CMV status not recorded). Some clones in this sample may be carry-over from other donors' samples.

The CDR3 nucleotides are TGTGCCAGCAGCCCCACAGGGGTAGGCGAGCAGTACGTC. Its protein product is CASSPTGVGEQYV. The chain links TRBV7-8 to TRBJ2-7, with TRBD1 matching over 7 bases. The germline CDR1 and CDR2 sequences are SGHVS and FQNEAQ. The V segment lost 5 bases and the J segment 6 bases; nucleotides outside the gene matches: 7. There are 13 residues in the CDR3.